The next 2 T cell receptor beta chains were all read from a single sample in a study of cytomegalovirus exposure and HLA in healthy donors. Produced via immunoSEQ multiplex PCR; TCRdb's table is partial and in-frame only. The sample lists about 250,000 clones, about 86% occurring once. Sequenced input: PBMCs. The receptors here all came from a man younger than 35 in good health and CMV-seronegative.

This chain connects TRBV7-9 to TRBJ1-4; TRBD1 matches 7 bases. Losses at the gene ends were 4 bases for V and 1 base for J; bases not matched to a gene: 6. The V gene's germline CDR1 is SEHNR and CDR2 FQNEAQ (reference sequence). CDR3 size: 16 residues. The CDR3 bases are TGTGCCAGCAGCTCGGACAGGCTGCAAACTAATGAAAAACTGTTTTTT. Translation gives CASSSDRLQTNEKLFF. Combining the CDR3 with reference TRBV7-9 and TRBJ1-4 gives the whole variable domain DTGVSQNPRHKITKRGQNVTFRCDPISEHNRLYWYRQTLGQGPEFLTYFQNEAQLEKSRLLSDRFSAERPKGSFSTLEIQRTEQGDSAMYLCASSSDRLQTNEKLFFGSGTQLSVL.

The CDR3 protein is CASSPGTSGGAGELFF. The CDR3 nucleotides read TGTGCCAGCAGCCCCGGGACTAGCGGGGGGGCCGGGGAGCTGTTTTTT. The chain combines TRBV11-3 with TRBJ2-2; 16 bases agree with TRBD2. V shed 5 bases, J shed 6 bases, and the junction held 3 bases outside the gene matches. This CDR3 comprises 16 residues. Germline-derived CDR1 and CDR2 are SGHNT and YENEEA.